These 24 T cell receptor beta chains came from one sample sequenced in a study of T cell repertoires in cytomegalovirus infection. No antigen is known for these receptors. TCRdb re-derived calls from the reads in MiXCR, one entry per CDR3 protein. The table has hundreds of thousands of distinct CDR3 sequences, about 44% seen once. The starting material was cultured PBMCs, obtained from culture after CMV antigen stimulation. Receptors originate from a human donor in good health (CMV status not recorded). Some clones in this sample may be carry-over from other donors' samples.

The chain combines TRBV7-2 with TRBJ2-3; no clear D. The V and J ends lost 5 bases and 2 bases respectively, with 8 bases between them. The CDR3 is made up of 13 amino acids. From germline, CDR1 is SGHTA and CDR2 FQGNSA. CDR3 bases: TGTGCCAGCAGCCACCAGTCCACAGATACGCAGTATTTT. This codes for CASSHQSTDTQYF.

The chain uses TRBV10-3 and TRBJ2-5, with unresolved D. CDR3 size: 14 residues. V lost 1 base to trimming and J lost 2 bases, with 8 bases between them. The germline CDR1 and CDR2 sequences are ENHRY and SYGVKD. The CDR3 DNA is TGTGCCATCAGTGAGTGGTTACAACAAGAGACCCAGTACTTC. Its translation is CAISEWLQQETQYF.

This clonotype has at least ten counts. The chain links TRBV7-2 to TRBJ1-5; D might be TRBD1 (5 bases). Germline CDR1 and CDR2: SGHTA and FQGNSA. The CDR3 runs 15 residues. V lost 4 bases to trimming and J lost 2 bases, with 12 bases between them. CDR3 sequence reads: CASSSRVIGNQPQHF. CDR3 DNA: TGTGCCAGCAGCTCCAGGGTTATTGGCAATCAGCCCCAGCATTTT. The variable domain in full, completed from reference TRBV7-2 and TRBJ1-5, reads GAGVSQSPSNKVTEKGKDVELRCDPISGHTALYWYRQSLGQGLEFLIYFQGNSAPDKSGLPSDRFSAERTGGSVSTLTIQRTQQEDSAVYLCASSSRVIGNQPQHFGDGTRLSIL.

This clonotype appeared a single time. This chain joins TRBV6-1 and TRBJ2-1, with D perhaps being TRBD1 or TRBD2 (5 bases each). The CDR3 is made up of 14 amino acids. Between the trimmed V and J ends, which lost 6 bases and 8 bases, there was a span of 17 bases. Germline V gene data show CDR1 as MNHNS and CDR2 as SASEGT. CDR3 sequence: CASSLRGLTDEQFF. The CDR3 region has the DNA TGTGCCAGCAGCCTCCGGGGCCTGACGGATGAGCAGTTCTTC.

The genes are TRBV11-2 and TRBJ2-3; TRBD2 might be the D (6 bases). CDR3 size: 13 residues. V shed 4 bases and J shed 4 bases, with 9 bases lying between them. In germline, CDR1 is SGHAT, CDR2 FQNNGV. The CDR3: CASSWSGPDTQYF. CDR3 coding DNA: TGTGCCAGCAGCTGGAGCGGGCCAGATACGCAGTATTTT. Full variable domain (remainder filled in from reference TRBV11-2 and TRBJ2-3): EAGVAQSPRYKIIEKRQSVAFWCNPISGHATLYWYQQILGQGPKLLIQFQNNGVVDDSQLPKDRFSAERLKGVDSTLKIQPAKLEDSAVYLCASSWSGPDTQYFGPGTRLTVL.

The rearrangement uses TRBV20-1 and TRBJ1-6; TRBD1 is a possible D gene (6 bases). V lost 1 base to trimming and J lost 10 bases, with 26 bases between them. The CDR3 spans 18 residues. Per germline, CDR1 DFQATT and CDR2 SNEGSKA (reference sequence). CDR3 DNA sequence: TGCAGTGCTAGAGTGCGGGCAGGGGTCCAATCAGCGGAATCACCCCTCCACTTT. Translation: CSARVRAGVQSAESPLHF.

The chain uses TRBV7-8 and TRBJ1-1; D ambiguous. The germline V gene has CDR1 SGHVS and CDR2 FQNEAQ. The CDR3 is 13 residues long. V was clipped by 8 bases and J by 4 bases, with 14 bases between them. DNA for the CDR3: TGTGCCAGCGGCTCCCACGCGGGCACTGAAGCTTTCTTT. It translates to CASGSHAGTEAFF.

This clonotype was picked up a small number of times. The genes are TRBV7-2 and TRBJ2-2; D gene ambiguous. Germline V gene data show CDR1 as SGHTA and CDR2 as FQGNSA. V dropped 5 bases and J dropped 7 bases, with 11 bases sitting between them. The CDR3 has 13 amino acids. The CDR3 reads CASSPYLGGELFF. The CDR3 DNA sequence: TGTGCCAGCAGCCCGTACTTGGGCGGGGAGCTGTTTTTT.

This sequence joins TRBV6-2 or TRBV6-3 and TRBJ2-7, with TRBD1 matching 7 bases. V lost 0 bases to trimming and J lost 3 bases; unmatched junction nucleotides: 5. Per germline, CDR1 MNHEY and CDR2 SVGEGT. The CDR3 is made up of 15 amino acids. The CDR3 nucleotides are TGTGCCAGCAGTTACTCGCCGGGACAGATCTACGAGCAGTACTTC. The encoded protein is CASSYSPGQIYEQYF.

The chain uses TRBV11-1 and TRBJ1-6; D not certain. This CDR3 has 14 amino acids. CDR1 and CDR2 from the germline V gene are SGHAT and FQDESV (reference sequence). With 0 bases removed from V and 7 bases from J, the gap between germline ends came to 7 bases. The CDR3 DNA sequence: TGTGCCAGCAGCTTAGCTCAAGGGAATTCACCCCTCCACTTT. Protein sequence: CASSLAQGNSPLHF.

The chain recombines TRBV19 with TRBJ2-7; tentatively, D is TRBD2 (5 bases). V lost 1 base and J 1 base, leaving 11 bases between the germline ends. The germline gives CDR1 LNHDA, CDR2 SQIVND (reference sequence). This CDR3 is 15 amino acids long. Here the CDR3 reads CASSIARGFSYEQYF. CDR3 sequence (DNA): TGTGCCAGTAGTATAGCCCGGGGATTTTCCTACGAGCAGTACTTC.

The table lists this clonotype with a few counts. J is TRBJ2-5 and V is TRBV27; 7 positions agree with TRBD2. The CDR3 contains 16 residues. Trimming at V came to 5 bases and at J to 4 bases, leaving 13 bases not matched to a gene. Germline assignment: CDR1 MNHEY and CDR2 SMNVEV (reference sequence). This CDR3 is CASSPYFQGGRETQYF. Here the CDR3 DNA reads TGTGCCAGCAGTCCCTACTTTCAGGGAGGGAGAGAGACCCAGTACTTC.

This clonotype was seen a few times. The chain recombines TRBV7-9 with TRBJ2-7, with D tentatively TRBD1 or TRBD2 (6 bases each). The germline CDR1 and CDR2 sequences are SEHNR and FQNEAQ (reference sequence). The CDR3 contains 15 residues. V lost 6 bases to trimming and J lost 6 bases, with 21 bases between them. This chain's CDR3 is CASSSSGAGGREQYF. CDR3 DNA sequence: TGTGCCAGCAGTTCCTCGGGGGCCGGAGGGCGCGAGCAGTACTTC. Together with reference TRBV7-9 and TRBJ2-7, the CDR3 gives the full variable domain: DTGVSQNPRHKITKRGQNVTFRCDPISEHNRLYWYRQTLGQGPEFLTYFQNEAQLEKSRLLSDRFSAERPKGSFSTLEIQRTEQGDSAMYLCASSSSGAGGREQYFGPGTRLTVT.

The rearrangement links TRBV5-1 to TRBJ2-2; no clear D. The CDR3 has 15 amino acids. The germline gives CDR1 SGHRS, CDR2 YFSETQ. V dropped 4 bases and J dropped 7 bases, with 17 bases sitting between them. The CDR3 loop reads CASSSIGPPGGELFF. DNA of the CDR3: TGCGCCAGCAGCAGCATCGGGCCCCCAGGCGGGGAGCTGTTTTTT.

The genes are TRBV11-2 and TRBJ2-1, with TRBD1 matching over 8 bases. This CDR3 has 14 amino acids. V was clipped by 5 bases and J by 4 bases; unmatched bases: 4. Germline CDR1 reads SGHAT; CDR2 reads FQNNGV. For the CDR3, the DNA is TGTGCCAGCAGCGGACAGGGACGGTACAATGAGCAGTTCTTC. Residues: CASSGQGRYNEQFF.

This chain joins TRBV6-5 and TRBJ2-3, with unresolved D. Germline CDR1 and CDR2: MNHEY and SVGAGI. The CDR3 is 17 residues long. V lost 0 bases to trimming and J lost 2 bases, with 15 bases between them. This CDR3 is CASSYSSRSFDTDTQYF. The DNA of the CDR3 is TGTGCCAGCAGTTACTCCTCTAGGAGTTTTGACACAGATACGCAGTATTTT.

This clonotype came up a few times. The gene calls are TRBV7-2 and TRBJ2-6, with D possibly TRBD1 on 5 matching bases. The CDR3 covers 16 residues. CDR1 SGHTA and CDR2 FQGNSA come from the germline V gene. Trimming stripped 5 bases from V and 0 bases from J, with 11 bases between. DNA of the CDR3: TGTGCCAGCAGCGATAGGGGCCTCTCTGGGGCCAACGTCCTGACTTTC. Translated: CASSDRGLSGANVLTF.

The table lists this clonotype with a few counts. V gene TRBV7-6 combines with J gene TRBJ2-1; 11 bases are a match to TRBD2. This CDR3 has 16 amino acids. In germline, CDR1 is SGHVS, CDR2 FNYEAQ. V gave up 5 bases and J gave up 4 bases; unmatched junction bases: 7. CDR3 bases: TGTGCCAGCAGCCCATTAGCGGGAGGGATATACAATGAGCAGTTCTTC. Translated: CASSPLAGGIYNEQFF.

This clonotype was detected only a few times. The CDR3 here is CASSLGRSGANVLTF. CDR3 nucleotide sequence: TGTGCCAGCAGTTTGGGACGATCTGGGGCCAACGTCCTGACTTTC. The chain links TRBV28 to TRBJ2-6, with D tentatively TRBD1 or TRBD2 (5 bases each). From germline, CDR1 is MDHEN and CDR2 SYDVKM. The CDR3 is 15 residues long. Trimming left V 3 bases short and J 1 base short, with 7 bases between. Drawing the rest from reference TRBV28 and TRBJ2-6, the complete variable domain is DVKVTQSSRYLVKRTGEKVFLECVQDMDHENMFWYRQDPGLGLRLIYFSYDVKMKEKGDIPEGYSVSREKKERFSLILESASTNQTSMYLCASSLGRSGANVLTFGAGSRLTVL.

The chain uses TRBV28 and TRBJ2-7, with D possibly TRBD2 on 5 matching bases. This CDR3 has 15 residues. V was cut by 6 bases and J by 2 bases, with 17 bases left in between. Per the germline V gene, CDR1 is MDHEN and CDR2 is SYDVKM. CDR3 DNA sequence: TGTGCCAGCAGACGTCCCCGGGAACCGACCTACGAGCAGTACTTC. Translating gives CASRRPREPTYEQYF.

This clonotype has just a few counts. CDR3 DNA: TGTGCCAGCAGCTTGGGCGAGTCGGTTATCGAGCAGTACTTC. Protein product: CASSLGESVIEQYF. The rearrangement joins TRBV7-6 to TRBJ2-7; no definite D call. CDR1 is SGHVS and CDR2 is FNYEAQ in the germline V gene. V was pared by 3 bases and J by 6 bases, with 15 bases between. The CDR3 is 14 amino acids.

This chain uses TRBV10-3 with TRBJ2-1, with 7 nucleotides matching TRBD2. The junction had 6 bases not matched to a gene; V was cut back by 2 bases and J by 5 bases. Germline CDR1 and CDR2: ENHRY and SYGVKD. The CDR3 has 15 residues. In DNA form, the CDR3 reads TGTGCCATCAGTGAGCGTCGCGGGAGTGACAATGAGCAGTTCTTC. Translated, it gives CAISERRGSDNEQFF.

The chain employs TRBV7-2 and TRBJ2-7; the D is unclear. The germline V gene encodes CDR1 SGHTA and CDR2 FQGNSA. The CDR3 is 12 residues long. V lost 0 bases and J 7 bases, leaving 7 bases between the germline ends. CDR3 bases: TGTGCCAGCAGCTTAGCGCGAAGTGAGCAGTACTTC. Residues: CASSLARSEQYF.

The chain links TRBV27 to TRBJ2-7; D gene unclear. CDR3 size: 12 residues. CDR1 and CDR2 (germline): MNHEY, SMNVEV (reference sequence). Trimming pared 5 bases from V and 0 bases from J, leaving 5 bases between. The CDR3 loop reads CASSILSYEQYF. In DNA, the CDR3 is TGTGCCAGCAGTATACTCTCCTACGAGCAGTACTTC.